The text below deals with one TCR beta chain. The data were obtained in a study of T cells after yellow fever vaccination. TCRdb ran MiXCR on the 5' RACE reads and lists one entry per CDR3 protein. The sample includes about 580,000 distinct CDR3 sequences, about a sixth of them seen just once. Trimming removed 4 bases from V and 5 bases from J; junction bases left unmatched: 7. CDR3 length: 15 amino acids. Germline loops: CDR1 MGHRA, CDR2 YSYEKL. The clonotype was recovered from a man younger than 35 who received the YFV17D yellow fever vaccine. The source material was PBMCs, sampled 4 to 6 days after the first yellow fever vaccination. J is TRBJ2-7 and V is TRBV4-1, with 11 bases that match TRBD1. CDR3 nucleotides: TGCGCCAGCAGCCCCCGGACAGGGGGCTTTAACGAGCAGTACGTC. This encodes CASSPRTGGFNEQYV.